Each of the 21 T cell receptor beta chains below was sequenced from the same sample in a study of human T cells and chemical hapten exposure. TCRdb fed the RACE reads into MiXCR, producing one record per CDR3 protein. In the table there are nearly 80,000 distinct CDR3 sequences, 10% of which are singletons. Documented time point: patch test 1, 2 weeks after DPC sensitization. Indicated treatment: therapeutic diphenylcyclopropenone sensitization with weekly scalp DPC. The sequenced sample was whole blood, obtained in connection with sensitization to the hapten diphenylcyclopropenone (DPC). These receptor sequences come from a woman aged 45-65 years with alopecia areata. Some clones in this sample may be carry-over from other donors' samples.

There are a few counts of this clonotype. The rearrangement uses TRBV20-1 and TRBJ2-1, with unresolved D. CDR1 and CDR2 from the germline V gene are DFQATT and SNEGSKA (reference sequence). The CDR3 sequence is 11 residues long. V lost 4 bases, J lost 4 bases, and 5 bases lay in between. The DNA for the CDR3 is TGCAGTGCTAATCGGTACAATGAGCAGTTCTTC. Translated, it gives CSANRYNEQFF.

This clonotype was detected ten times or more. V gene TRBV24-1 combines with J gene TRBJ2-3; TRBD1 matches 8 bases. Germline V gene data show CDR1 as KGHDR and CDR2 as SFDVKD. V trimming: 4 bases; J trimming: 1 base; junction bases outside the gene matches: 3. The CDR3 spans 15 residues. The CDR3 coding sequence is TGTGCCACCAGTGAGGACAGGGTCGGCACAGATACGCAGTATTTT. It is translated as CATSEDRVGTDTQYF.

The V and J genes are TRBV6-5 and TRBJ1-1; maybe TRBD1 (5 bases). CDR3 length equals 15 residues. CDR1 and CDR2 from the germline V gene are MNHEY and SVGAGI. The V gene lost 0 bases and the J gene lost 0 bases, with 8 bases spanning the gap. The CDR3 loop reads CASSYSWGMNTEAFF. The DNA of the CDR3 is TGTGCCAGCAGTTACTCTTGGGGGATGAACACTGAAGCTTTCTTT.

This clonotype has only a few counts. CDR3 in amino acids: CSLRQGGSTDTQYF. CDR3 nucleotides: TGCAGCCTGCGACAGGGGGGATCCACAGATACGCAGTATTTT. The rearrangement uses TRBV29-1 and TRBJ2-3; 9 bases line up with TRBD1. Germline lookup yields CDR1 SQVTM and CDR2 ANQGSEA. CDR3 length: 14 amino acids. After removal of 8 bases from V and 2 bases from J, the junction contained 8 bases not matched to a gene.

The chain couples TRBV29-1 to TRBJ2-7, with D hard to call. CDR1 and CDR2 from the germline V gene are SQVTM and ANQGSEA. V was pared by 4 bases and J by 0 bases, with 7 bases between. The CDR3 is made up of 12 amino acids. CDR3 sequence: CSVVQNSYEQYF. CDR3 bases: TGCAGCGTTGTACAGAACTCCTACGAGCAGTACTTC.

The V call is TRBV24-1, the J call TRBJ2-1; D is tentatively TRBD1 or TRBD2 (5 bases each). The CDR3 runs 16 residues. Trimming removed 0 bases at V and 4 bases at J, with 12 bases between. Germline V lookup: CDR1 KGHDR, CDR2 SFDVKD. CDR3 region: CATSDLGGVGYNEQFF. CDR3 nucleotides: TGTGCCACCAGTGATTTGGGGGGAGTAGGGTACAATGAGCAGTTCTTC.

This clonotype has ten or more counts. J is TRBJ2-2 and V is TRBV7-6; D is uncertain. V was shortened by 4 bases and J by 0 bases, with 6 bases between the two germline ends. The CDR3 length is 14 residues. Per germline, CDR1 SGHVS and CDR2 FNYEAQ. The CDR3 DNA reads as TGTGCCAGCAGCTCTGCCCCGAACACCGGGGAGCTGTTTTTT. As protein: CASSSAPNTGELFF.

The genes are TRBV6-2 or TRBV6-3 and TRBJ1-5, with D perhaps matching TRBD1 (5 bases). The CDR3 has 14 residues. V lost 1 base, J lost 7 bases, and 11 bases lay in between. Germline CDR1 reads MNHEY; CDR2 reads SVGEGT. The chain's CDR3 is CASSYYGGRQPQHF. CDR3 DNA sequence: TGTGCCAGCAGTTACTATGGGGGAAGGCAGCCCCAGCATTTT.

There are many counts of this clonotype. The chain uses TRBV20-1 and TRBJ2-5, with D tentatively TRBD2 (5 bases). This CDR3 has 15 residues. Germline-derived CDR1 and CDR2 are DFQATT and SNEGSKA (reference sequence). V shed 0 bases and J shed 5 bases, with 16 bases lying between them. CDR3 sequence reads: CSARDWRTVAETQYF. The DNA of the CDR3 is TGCAGTGCTAGAGATTGGAGGACTGTGGCGGAGACCCAGTACTTC.

This clonotype turned up a few times. The CDR3, as DNA: TGTGCCAGCAGCCAGGAAGAGGTGACGTTGAACACTGAAGCTTTCTTT. Amino acid sequence: CASSQEEVTLNTEAFF. The rearrangement links TRBV4-2 to TRBJ1-1; the D is unclear. The CDR3 consists of 16 residues. V lost 3 bases, J lost 0 bases, and 14 bases lay in between. CDR1 is LGHNA and CDR2 is YNFKEQ in the germline V gene.

This clonotype was observed a few times. V gene TRBV5-6 combines with J gene TRBJ1-5; a possible D gene is TRBD1 (6 bases). This CDR3 spans 17 amino acids. Germline V gene data show CDR1 as SGHDT and CDR2 as YYEEEE. The V end was cut by 4 bases, the J end by 1 base, with 18 bases between. Written as DNA, the CDR3 is TGTGCCAGCAGCCTATATGACAGGCCGGCAAGCAATCAGCCCCAGCATTTT. Amino acids: CASSLYDRPASNQPQHF.

This clonotype turned up a few times. The chain carries TRBV7-3 and TRBJ2-3, with a tentative D call TRBD2 (6 bases). The ends were cut back, 5 bases at V and 6 bases at J, with 15 bases in the middle. Per the germline V gene, CDR1 is SGHTA and CDR2 is FQGTGA. This CDR3 region has 14 residues. The CDR3 coding sequence is TGTGCCAGCAGCCGAAGGGGAGGTATCGATACGCAGTATTTT. It specifies CASSRRGGIDTQYF.

This clonotype was seen more than once but under ten times. The chain carries TRBV9 and TRBJ1-1; 7 positions agree with TRBD1. CDR3 length: 15 amino acids. The trim removed 4 bases at V and 1 base at J, leaving 7 bases unmatched. From germline, CDR1 is SGDLS and CDR2 YYNGEE. The chain's CDR3 is CASSTRQGPNTEAFF. The DNA of the CDR3 is TGTGCCAGCAGCACCCGACAGGGCCCGAACACTGAAGCTTTCTTT.

The table lists this clonotype with a few counts. The chain has TRBV5-1 and TRBJ2-7; D not resolved. The CDR3 has 14 residues. The V gene's germline CDR1 is SGHRS and CDR2 YFSETQ. Trimming cost V 0 bases and J 0 bases, with 7 bases left between them. The CDR3 region is CASSLAETSYEQYF. The CDR3 DNA reads TGCGCCAGCAGCTTGGCCGAGACCTCCTACGAGCAGTACTTC.

A few counts support this clonotype. V usage is TRBV28 and J usage is TRBJ2-7; D perhaps matches TRBD2 (6 bases). From germline, CDR1 is MDHEN and CDR2 SYDVKM. There are 12 residues in the CDR3. Deletions cut 10 bases from V and 1 base from J, with 11 bases between. CDR3: CATRDFSYEQYF. The CDR3, as DNA: TGTGCCACGAGGGACTTTTCCTACGAGCAGTACTTC.

This clonotype has just a few counts. The chain recombines TRBV5-1 with TRBJ1-1; D call uncertain. Deletions cut 4 bases from V and 4 bases from J, with 11 bases between. The CDR3 covers 13 residues. Germline lookup yields CDR1 SGHRS and CDR2 YFSETQ. The CDR3 region has the DNA TGCGCCAGCAGCATCGTCCCTGCCACTGAAGCTTTCTTT. This translates into CASSIVPATEAFF.

This clonotype has a count of ten or more. The chain combines TRBV3-1 with TRBJ1-1; D remains ambiguous. This CDR3 has 14 amino acids. V was pared by 1 base and J by 7 bases, with 13 bases between. CDR1 and CDR2 from the germline V gene are LGHDT and YNNKEL (reference sequence). The CDR3 DNA is TGTGCCAGCAGCCAAGTTGGGTTGGAGGGTGAAGCTTTCTTT. Protein sequence: CASSQVGLEGEAFF.

This clonotype was seen a few times. This rearrangement joins TRBV10-2 to TRBJ1-5, with TRBD1 as a possible D gene (6 bases). Germline V gene lookup returns CDR1 WSHSY and CDR2 SAAADI. With 0 bases removed from V and 2 bases from J, the gap between germline ends came to 8 bases. This CDR3 comprises 15 residues. CDR3 DNA sequence: TGCGCCAGCAGTGAGTCAGGGGGGGGCAATCAGCCCCAGCATTTT. Its protein product is CASSESGGGNQPQHF.

V usage is TRBV20-1 and J usage is TRBJ1-5; maybe TRBD1 (5 bases). CDR1 is DFQATT, CDR2 SNEGSKA, per germline (reference sequence). Between the trimmed V and J ends, which lost 1 base and 5 bases, there was a span of 9 bases. This CDR3 contains 13 residues. The CDR3 protein is CSARVGGDQPQHF. In DNA, the CDR3 is TGCAGTGCTAGAGTTGGGGGGGATCAGCCCCAGCATTTT.

J is TRBJ2-1 and V is TRBV9; 9 bases fit TRBD2. CDR3 length: 16 amino acids. Germline V gene lookup returns CDR1 SGDLS and CDR2 YYNGEE. Trimming took 0 bases from V and 4 from J; bases not matched to a gene: 5. CDR3 DNA sequence: TGTGCCAGCAGCGTAGGGGCTAGCGGGGTTTACAATGAGCAGTTCTTC. It specifies CASSVGASGVYNEQFF.

The chain's CDR3 is CASSVGSGHQPQHF. CDR3 in DNA: TGTGCCAGCAGCGTAGGATCCGGCCATCAGCCCCAGCATTTT. The chain links TRBV9 to TRBJ1-5; D remains ambiguous. V was cut by 0 bases and J by 5 bases, with 9 bases left in between. The CDR3 is made up of 14 amino acids. The germline CDR1 and CDR2 sequences are SGDLS and YYNGEE. Together with reference TRBV9 and TRBJ1-5, the CDR3 gives the full variable domain: DSGVTQTPKHLITATGQRVTLRCSPRSGDLSVYWYQQSLDQGLQFLIQYYNGEERAKGNILERFSAQQFPDLHSELNLSSLELGDSALYFCASSVGSGHQPQHFGDGTRLSIL.